This T cell receptor (beta chain) is drawn from a study of control samples from healthy donors and cancer patients (dated by TCRdb to 2018 to 2021). The V and J ends are trimmed by 6 bases and 0 bases, leaving 18 bases between them. Spanning cysteine to phenylalanine, the CDR3 consists of 16 amino acids. Only the CDR3 portion is preserved as DNA: 48 bases, with reading frame beginning at the first base. Via the germline V gene (reference sequence), CDR1 is MNHEY and CDR2 SMNVEV. Note on this clone: What this receptor recognizes is not known. Base quality data are lacking; no much larger clone is found one base away.

Library preparation used the immunoSEQ multiplex PCR assay. Imported from immuneACCESS, the table was reduced by TCRdb to in-frame sequences with V and J called. These copies leave out some clones; in studies compared against another copy, an unresolved V gene accounts for under half, and the cause of the remainder is not known. For this sample the table gives a few hundred thousand clones, of which 90% were detected only once. The leading ten clones occupy around 6.4% of the sample. Source material: PBMCs. Recombination joined TRBV27 with TRBJ2-7, with TRBD1 perhaps the D gene, on 5 matching bases. This TCR derives from a man aged 35-49 years with head and neck cancer. The CDR3 here reads CASSPTARAISYEQYF. The DNA is TGTGCCAGCAGCCCAACGGCCAGGGCAATCTCCTACGAGCAGTACTTC.